This T cell receptor (beta chain) came from a study of human T cells and chemical hapten exposure. Study-level information: From small differences in pooled library volume came most of the variation in per-sample TCR yields. Regarding the study as a whole: Donors were affected by alopecia, so their immune reaction might vary from that of healthy individuals.

Stated time point: pre-sensitization, week 0. Treatment meaning: therapeutic diphenylcyclopropenone sensitization with weekly scalp DPC. TCRdb reprocessed the RACE reads with MiXCR, giving one entry per CDR3 protein. Counted here are about 350,000 distinct CDR3 sequences, 5.5% occurring once; the ten biggest clones make up about 8.7%. This clonotype came up many times. Antigen unknown. The clonotype originates from a woman between 18 and 30 years old with alopecia areata. Some clones in this sample may be carry-over from other donors' samples. The source was whole blood, collected in connection with sensitization to the hapten diphenylcyclopropenone (DPC).

CDR3: CSARTFGNQPQHF. The CDR3 DNA reads TGCAGTGCTAGAACTTTCGGGAATCAGCCCCAGCATTTT. This chain connects TRBV20-1 to TRBJ1-5; unclear D gene. V gave up 2 bases and J gave up 4 bases, with 9 bases separating them. This CDR3 has 13 residues. Germline CDR1 reads DFQATT; CDR2 reads SNEGSKA (reference sequence).